This entry concerns a single T cell receptor (beta chain). These data are taken from a study of blood T cell repertoires in COVID-19. Study background: Sample material is recorded as cDNA or gDNA derived from T cells, B-cell-depleted T cells, or PBMCs.

Authors' analysis steps: Reference gene primer amplification gave estimated nucleated cell counts. Assay: immunoSEQ multiplex PCR; the TCRdb copy retains only in-frame clones and omits some. The DNA was the basis for D and trimming; V, J and clone size are from that table. The sample contains fewer than 350,000 clones, approximately 88% of which appear only once. In terms of age and location, participants ranged from roughly 18 to 90 years and lived in about 25 US areas. The CDR3 sequence is 14 residues long. Germline-derived CDR1 and CDR2 are SGDLS and YYNGEE. Unmatched junction bases numbered 3, after V lost 0 bases and J lost 3 bases.

This clonotype was obtained from a man between 60 and 75 years old who had recovered from COVID-19. The sample was PBMCs or T cells enriched from blood (not recorded which). The genes are TRBV9 and TRBJ2-7, with 7 bases identical to TRBD1. CDR3 DNA: TGTGCCAGCAGCGTAGCTACAGGGGTCTACGAGCAGTACTTC. Protein sequence: CASSVATGVYEQYF.